This TCR beta chain came from a study of cytomegalovirus exposure and HLA in healthy donors. It was with 60 Vbeta and 13 Jbeta primers that the PCR ran. Sequencing used immunoSEQ multiplex PCR; TCRdb keeps in-frame clones, though not all of them. The sample records 90,000 to 150,000 clones, approximately 80% being singletons. This clone has only one observation. V lost 3 bases, J lost 0 bases, and 17 bases stayed unmatched. The CDR3 runs to 20 residues. CDR1 is LNHDA, CDR2 SQIVND, per germline (reference sequence). Sequenced material: PBMCs. This rearrangement joins TRBV19 to TRBJ1-3; 7 bases match TRBD1. The receptor's source is a female donor in good health and CMV-seronegative. The CDR3 loop reads CASSIVPGTAQFYSGNTIYF. The CDR3, as DNA: TGTGCCAGTAGTATTGTCCCCGGGACAGCCCAGTTCTACTCTGGAAACACCATATATTTT.